This T cell receptor (beta chain) derives from a study of OX40 agonist ivuxolimab in advanced cancers. The overall study: Ivuxolimab, an agonist antibody against OX40 (CD134), was given to patients.

CDR1 and CDR2 from the germline V gene are LNHDA and SQIVND (reference sequence). The CDR3 extends over 15 amino acids. Trimming shortened V by 8 bases and J by 0 bases, and 16 bases separated the two germline ends. Produced via immunoSEQ multiplex PCR; TCRdb's table is partial and in-frame only. There are roughly 25,000 clones in the sample; less than 90% occur only once, and almost 50% lies in the top ten. The sequences come from CD4+ or CD8+ T cells sorted from blood, collected in a trial of the OX40 agonist ivuxolimab. The clonotype originates from an adult with an advanced solid tumor such as melanoma, head and neck, liver or kidney cancer. The rearrangement joins TRBV19 to TRBJ1-1; the D gene is possibly TRBD1 (5 bases). This CDR3 reads CASRIRGELNTEAFF. DNA of the CDR3: TGTGCCAGTCGGATTCGGGGGGAATTGAACACTGAAGCTTTCTTT. Based on the CDR3 plus reference TRBV19 and TRBJ1-1, the full variable domain is DGGITQSPKYLFRKEGQNVTLSCEQNLNHDAMYWYRQDPGQGLRLIYYSQIVNDFQKGDIAEGYSVSREKKESFPLTVTSAQKNPTAFYLCASRIRGELNTEAFFGQGTRLTVV.